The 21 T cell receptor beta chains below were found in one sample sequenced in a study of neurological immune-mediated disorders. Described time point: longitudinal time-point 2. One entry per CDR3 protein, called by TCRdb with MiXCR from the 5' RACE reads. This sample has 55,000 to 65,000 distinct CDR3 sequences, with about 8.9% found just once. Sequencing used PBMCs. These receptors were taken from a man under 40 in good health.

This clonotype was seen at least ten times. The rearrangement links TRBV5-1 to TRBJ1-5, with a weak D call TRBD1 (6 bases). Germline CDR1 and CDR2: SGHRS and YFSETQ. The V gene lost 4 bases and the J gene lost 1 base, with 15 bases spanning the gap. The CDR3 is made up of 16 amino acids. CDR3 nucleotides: TGCGCCAGCAGCCCGGGACCGCAGGGGAGCAATCAGCCCCAGCATTTT. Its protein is CASSPGPQGSNQPQHF.

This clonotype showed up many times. CDR3 sequence: CSVVLGTGLYEQYF. The CDR3 DNA follows: TGCAGCGTTGTACTGGGAACCGGGCTCTACGAGCAGTACTTC. This chain connects TRBV29-1 to TRBJ2-7; D call uncertain. V was clipped by 4 bases and J by 3 bases, with 16 bases between them. CDR3 length: 14 amino acids. Germline CDR1 is SQVTM and CDR2 is ANQGSEA.

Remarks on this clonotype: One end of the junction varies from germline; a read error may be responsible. CDR3 coding DNA: TGCGCCAGCAGCCAAGAGACATTCTGGGGAGCTGAGCAGTTTTTC. Encoded protein: CASSQETFWGAEQFF. The rearrangement links TRBV4-3 to TRBJ2-1; weak D call: TRBD2 (5 bases). CDR1 is LGHNA and CDR2 is YSLEER in the germline V gene. The CDR3 has 15 amino acids.

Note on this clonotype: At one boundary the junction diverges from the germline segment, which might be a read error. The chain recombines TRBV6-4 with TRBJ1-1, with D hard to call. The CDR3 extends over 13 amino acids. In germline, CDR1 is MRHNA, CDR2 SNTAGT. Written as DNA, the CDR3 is TGTGCCTGCAGTCTTCGGGGGAACACTGAAGCTTTCTTT. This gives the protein CACSLRGNTEAFF.

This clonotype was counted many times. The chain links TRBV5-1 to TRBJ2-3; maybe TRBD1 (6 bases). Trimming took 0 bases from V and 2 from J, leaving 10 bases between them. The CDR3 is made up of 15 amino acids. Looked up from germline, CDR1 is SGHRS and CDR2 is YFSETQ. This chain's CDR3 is CASSLEQGFTDTQYF. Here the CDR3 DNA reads TGCGCCAGCAGCTTGGAACAGGGATTCACAGATACGCAGTATTTT.

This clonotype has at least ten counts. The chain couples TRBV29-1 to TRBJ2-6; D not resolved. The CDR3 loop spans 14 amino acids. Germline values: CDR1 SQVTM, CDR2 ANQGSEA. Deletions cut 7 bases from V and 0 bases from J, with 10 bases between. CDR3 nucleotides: TGCAGCGACCCGGATCGCTCTGGGGCCAACGTCCTGACTTTC. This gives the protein CSDPDRSGANVLTF.

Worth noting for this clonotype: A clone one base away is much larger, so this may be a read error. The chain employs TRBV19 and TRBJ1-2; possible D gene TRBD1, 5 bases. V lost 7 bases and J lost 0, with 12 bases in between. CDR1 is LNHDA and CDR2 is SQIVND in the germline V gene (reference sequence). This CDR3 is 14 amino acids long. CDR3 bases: TGTGCCAGTAAAGCCGTGACAGCTAACTATGGCTACACCTTC. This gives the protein CASKAVTANYGYTF.

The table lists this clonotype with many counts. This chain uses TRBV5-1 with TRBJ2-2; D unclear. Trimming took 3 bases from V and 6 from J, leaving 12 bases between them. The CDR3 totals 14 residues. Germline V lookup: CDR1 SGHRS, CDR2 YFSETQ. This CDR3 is CASSSKTRPGELFF. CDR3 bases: TGCGCCAGCAGCTCGAAGACCCGTCCCGGGGAGCTGTTTTTT.

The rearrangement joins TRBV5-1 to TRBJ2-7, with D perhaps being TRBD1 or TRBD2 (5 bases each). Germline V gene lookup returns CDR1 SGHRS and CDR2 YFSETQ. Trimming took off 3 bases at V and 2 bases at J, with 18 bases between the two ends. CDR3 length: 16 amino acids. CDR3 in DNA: TGCGCCAGCAGCTCTTCGGTTTCGGGGCGCACCTACGAGCAGTACTTC. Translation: CASSSSVSGRTYEQYF.

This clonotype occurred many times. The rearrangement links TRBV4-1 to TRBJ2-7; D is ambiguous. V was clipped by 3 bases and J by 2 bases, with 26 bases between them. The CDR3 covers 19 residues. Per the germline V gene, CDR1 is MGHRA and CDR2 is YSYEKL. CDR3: CASSHFSPGLVEIPYEQYF. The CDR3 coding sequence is TGCGCCAGCAGCCATTTTTCCCCAGGCCTCGTTGAGATCCCCTACGAGCAGTACTTC.

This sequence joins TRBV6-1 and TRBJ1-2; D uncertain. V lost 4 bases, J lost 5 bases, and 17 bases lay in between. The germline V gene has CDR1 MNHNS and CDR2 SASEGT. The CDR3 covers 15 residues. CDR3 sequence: CASSVLSGWTYGYTF. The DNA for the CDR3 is TGTGCCAGCAGTGTTCTAAGCGGGTGGACTTATGGCTACACCTTC.

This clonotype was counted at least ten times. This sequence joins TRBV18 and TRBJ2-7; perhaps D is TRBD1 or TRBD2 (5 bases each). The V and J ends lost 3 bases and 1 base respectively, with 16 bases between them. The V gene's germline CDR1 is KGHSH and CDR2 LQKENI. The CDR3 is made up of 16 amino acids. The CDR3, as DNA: TGTGCCAGCTCACCTAGAGGGACGGCTGCTTCCTACGAGCAGTACTTC. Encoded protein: CASSPRGTAASYEQYF.

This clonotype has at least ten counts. CDR3 loop: CSVTSGTSFGQYF. In DNA form, the CDR3 reads TGCAGCGTGACATCCGGGACTTCCTTCGGGCAGTACTTC. The genes are TRBV29-1 and TRBJ2-7, with D perhaps matching TRBD2 (6 bases). This CDR3 comprises 13 residues. V was trimmed by 6 bases and J by 9 bases, leaving 21 bases between them. In germline, CDR1 is SQVTM, CDR2 ANQGSEA.

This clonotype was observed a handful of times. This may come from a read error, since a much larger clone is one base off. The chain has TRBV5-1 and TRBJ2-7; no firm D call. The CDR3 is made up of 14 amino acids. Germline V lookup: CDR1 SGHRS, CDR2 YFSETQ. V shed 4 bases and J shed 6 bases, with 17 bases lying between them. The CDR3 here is CASSPRTYPPEQYF. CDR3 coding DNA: TGCGCCAGCAGCCCCCGAACGTACCCTCCCGAGCAGTACTTC.

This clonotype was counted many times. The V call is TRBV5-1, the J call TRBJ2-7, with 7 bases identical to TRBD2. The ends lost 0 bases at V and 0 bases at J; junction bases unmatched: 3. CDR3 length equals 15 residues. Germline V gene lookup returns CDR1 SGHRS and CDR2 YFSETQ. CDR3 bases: TGCGCCAGCAGCTTGGAGGGGACTACCTCCTACGAGCAGTACTTC. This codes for CASSLEGTTSYEQYF.

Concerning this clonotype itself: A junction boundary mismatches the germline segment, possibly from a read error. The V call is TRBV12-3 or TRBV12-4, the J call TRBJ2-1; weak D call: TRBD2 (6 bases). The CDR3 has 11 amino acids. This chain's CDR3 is CASSLAREHFF. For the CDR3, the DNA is TGTGCCAGCAGTTTAGCTCGGGAGCACTTCTTC.

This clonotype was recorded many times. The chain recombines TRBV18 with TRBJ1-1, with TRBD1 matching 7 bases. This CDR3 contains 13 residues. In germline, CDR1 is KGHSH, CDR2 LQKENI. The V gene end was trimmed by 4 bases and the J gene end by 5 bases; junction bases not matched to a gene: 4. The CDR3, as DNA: TGTGCCAGCTCACAGGGGGCGCGTACTGAAGCTTTCTTT. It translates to CASSQGARTEAFF.

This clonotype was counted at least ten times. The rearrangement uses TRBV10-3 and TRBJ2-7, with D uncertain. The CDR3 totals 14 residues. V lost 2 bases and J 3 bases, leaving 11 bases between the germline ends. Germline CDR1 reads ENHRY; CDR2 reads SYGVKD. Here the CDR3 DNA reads TGTGCCATCAGTGAGAATCGGGCAGACTACGAGCAGTACTTC. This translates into CAISENRADYEQYF.

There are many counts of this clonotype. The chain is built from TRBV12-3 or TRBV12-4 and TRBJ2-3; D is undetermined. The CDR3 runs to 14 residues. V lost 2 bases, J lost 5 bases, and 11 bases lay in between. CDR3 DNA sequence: TGTGCCAGCAGTTTATTGTCAGAAGTAGATACGCAGTATTTT. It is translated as CASSLLSEVDTQYF.

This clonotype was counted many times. The DNA for the CDR3 is TGCGCCAGCAGCTTGGATGGGCACTCGAACACTGAAGCTTTCTTT. This encodes CASSLDGHSNTEAFF. This chain connects TRBV5-1 to TRBJ1-1; D gene unclear. Germline V gene data show CDR1 as SGHRS and CDR2 as YFSETQ. This CDR3 region has 15 residues. Trimming stripped 0 bases from V and 1 base from J, with 10 bases between. Filled out from reference TRBV5-1 and TRBJ1-1, the complete variable domain reads KAGVTQTPRYLIKTRGQQVTLSCSPISGHRSVSWYQQTPGQGLQFLFEYFSETQRNKGNFPGRFSGRQFSNSRSEMNVSTLELGDSALYLCASSLDGHSNTEAFFGQGTRLTVV.

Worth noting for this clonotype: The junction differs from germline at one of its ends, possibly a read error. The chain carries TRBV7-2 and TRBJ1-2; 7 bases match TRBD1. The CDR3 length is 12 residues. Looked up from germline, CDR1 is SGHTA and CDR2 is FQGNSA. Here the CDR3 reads CASSLRQGQTTF. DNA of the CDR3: TGTGCCAGCAGCCTGCGACAGGGTCAGACTACTTTC.